This TCR beta chain was obtained from a study of regulatory T cells in long-lasting Graves disease. Through Arm-PCR of CDR3 regions and iRepertoire HTBI primers, TCR beta libraries were built. TCRdb analysed the multiplex PCR reads with MiXCR anew, one entry per CDR3 protein. The data hold about 540,000 distinct CDR3 sequences, with about 13% observed a single time. The ends lost 6 bases at V and 7 bases at J; junction bases unmatched: 27. The CDR3 is made up of 21 amino acids. CDR1 MNHNS and CDR2 SASEGT come from the germline V gene. Time point here: newly diagnosed GD, antithyroid drugs for less than 3 months. The TCR library was prepared using RNA isolated from PBMCs. With EDTA tubes as the receptacles, 7.5 to 9.5 milliliters of peripheral blood were drawn. In addition, the sample was reused for a study of T cells in Graves' hyperthyroidism and ophthalmopathy. That source reports: The primer set for the first-round RT-PCR of the TCR CDR3 was HTBI.

Sequencing used peripheral blood mononuclear cells (PBMCs), obtained at new diagnosis, from a patient treated with antithyroid drugs. The chain has TRBV6-1 and TRBJ2-2, with TRBD2 identical over 9 bases. This sequence originates from a man younger than 40 with Graves disease. The CDR3 loop is CASRPRAGHRRREGQDGELFF. The CDR3, as DNA: TGTGCCAGCAGACCCCGCGCAGGGCATCGGAGGCGGGAGGGCCAGGACGGGGAGCTGTTTTTT.